Listed here are 3 T cell receptor beta chains from one sample, sequenced in a study of blood T cell repertoires in COVID-19. Assay: immunoSEQ multiplex PCR; the TCRdb copy retains only in-frame clones and omits some. The sample includes roughly 15,000 clones, approximately 92% seen only once; the top ten take less than 3.5%. The sample was peripheral blood. All receptors derive from a human donor in a cohort sampled during active COVID-19.

The genes are TRBV6-6 and TRBJ1-2; D is perhaps TRBD1 (6 bases). In germline, CDR1 is MNHNY, CDR2 SVGAGI (reference sequence). V lost 5 bases to trimming and J lost 1 base, with 8 bases between them. This CDR3 contains 13 residues. The CDR3 is CASSTGINYGYTF. CDR3 nucleotide sequence: TGTGCCAGCAGTACAGGGATTAACTATGGCTACACCTTC.

The chain has TRBV3-1 (or the pseudogene TRBV3-2) and TRBJ2-5, with D possibly TRBD2 on 5 matching bases. Trimming left V 4 bases short and J 0 bases short, with 12 bases between. The V gene's germline CDR1 is LGHDT and CDR2 YNNKEL (reference sequence). The CDR3 spans 15 residues. CDR3 sequence reads: CASSPMWRYQETQYF. The DNA for the CDR3 is TGTGCCAGCAGCCCCATGTGGAGGTACCAAGAGACCCAGTACTTC.

The CDR3 DNA follows: TGTGCCAGTAGTTGGCAGGGCAGGGAGACCCAGTACTTC. Its protein is CASSWQGRETQYF. The chain uses TRBV19 and TRBJ2-5, with D tentatively TRBD1 (5 bases). V was clipped by 5 bases and J by 5 bases, with 12 bases between them. This CDR3 region has 13 residues. CDR1 LNHDA and CDR2 SQIVND come from the germline V gene (reference sequence).